This T cell receptor beta chain originates from a study of a mutant IDH1 vaccine in newly diagnosed glioma. Study context: Mean patient age was about 40 years; 62.5% were male and 37.5% female. Receipt of radiotherapy, temozolomide, or both preceded the study, and most received both. General study findings and limits: Apparently, pseudoprogression bore no relation to changes among the top peripheral T cell clonotypes. Immune responses induced by the vaccine were seen in 93.3% of patients, spanning multiple MHC alleles.

The germline gives CDR1 DFQATT, CDR2 SNEGSKA (reference sequence). Trimming cost V 6 bases and J 7 bases, with 9 bases left between them. This CDR3 is built from 10 residues. Some clones are missing from TCRdb's copy, which holds only in-frame ones; the method was immunoSEQ multiplex PCR. In the table there are tens of thousands of clones, 75% to 85% of which are singletons. The sample's time point: baseline, week 1 (first vaccination visit). Treatment described: pre-vaccination baseline after standard-of-care therapy. Notes on this clone: Its target is unknown.

This specimen was PBMCs, taken from a glioma patient treated with radiotherapy, temozolomide or both. V and J are TRBV20-1 and TRBJ1-2, with D unclear. This sequence was found in a man aged 50-60 years with glioma. The CDR3 DNA follows: TGCAGTGCCCCCCAAATTGGCTACACCTTC. Translation gives CSAPQIGYTF.